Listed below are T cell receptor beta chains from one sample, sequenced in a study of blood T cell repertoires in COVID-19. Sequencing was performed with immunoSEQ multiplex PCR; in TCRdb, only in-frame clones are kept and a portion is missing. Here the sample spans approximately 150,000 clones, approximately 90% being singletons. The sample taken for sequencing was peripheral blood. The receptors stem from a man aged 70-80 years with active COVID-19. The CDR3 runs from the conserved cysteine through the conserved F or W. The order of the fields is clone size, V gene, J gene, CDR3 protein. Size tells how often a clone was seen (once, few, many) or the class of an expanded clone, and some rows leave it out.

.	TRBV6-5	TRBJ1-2	CASTLRDRANYGYTF
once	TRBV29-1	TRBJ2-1	CSVENYLGGTGSLFF
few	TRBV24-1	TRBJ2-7	CATSDLRAGQGFYEQYF
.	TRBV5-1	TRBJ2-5	CASSSGLVGETQYF
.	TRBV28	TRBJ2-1	CASSGTSGMGYNEQFF
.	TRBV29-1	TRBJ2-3	CSADRGGNTDTQYF
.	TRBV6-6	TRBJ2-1	CASSWRTTGEQFF
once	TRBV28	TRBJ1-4	CASSLNRGTNEKLFF
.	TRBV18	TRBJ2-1	CASSPEITRNEQFF
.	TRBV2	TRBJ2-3	CASRDERRGYF
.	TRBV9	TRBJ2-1	CASSVRTSAMGEQFF
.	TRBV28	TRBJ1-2	CASRPTANYGYTF
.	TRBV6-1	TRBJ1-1	CASSEWDRGMNTEAFF
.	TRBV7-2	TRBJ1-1	CASLLTMNTEAFF
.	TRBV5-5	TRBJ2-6	CASSLAGTGLTGANVLTF
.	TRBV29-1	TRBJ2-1	CSVAGLAADTEQFF
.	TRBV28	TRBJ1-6	CASRRRTSSYNSPLHF
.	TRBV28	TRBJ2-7	CASTTRTSGEQYF
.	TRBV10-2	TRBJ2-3	CASRKAGESDTQYF
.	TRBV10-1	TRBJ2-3	CASSESGSATDTQYF
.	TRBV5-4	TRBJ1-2	CASSLAGTGGGYGYTF
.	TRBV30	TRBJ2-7	CAWNSLGGLYEQYF
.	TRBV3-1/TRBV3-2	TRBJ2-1	CASSQDRRSEQFF
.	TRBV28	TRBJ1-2	CASSPGTAHGYTF
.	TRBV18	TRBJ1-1	CASSPGRGHTEAFF
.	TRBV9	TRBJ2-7	CASSGDRGEQYF
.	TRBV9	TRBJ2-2	CASALTQGTGELFF
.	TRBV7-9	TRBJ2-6	CASSFRQTSSGANVLTF
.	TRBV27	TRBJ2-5	CASSLYSTGGVGETQYF
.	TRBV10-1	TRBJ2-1	CASSDGGEQFF
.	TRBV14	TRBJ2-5	CASSQKRGQETQYF
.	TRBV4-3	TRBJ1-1	CASSRARRTEAFF
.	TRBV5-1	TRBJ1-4	CASSSEAGRNEKLFF
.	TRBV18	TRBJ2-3	CASSRTAGGTDTQYF
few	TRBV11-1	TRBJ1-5	CASSVQGHNQPQHF
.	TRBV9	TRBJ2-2	CASSPRLAGRTGELFF
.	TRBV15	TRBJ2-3	CATSRDGGRTDTQYF
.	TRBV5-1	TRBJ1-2	CASSPTGQGHYGYTF
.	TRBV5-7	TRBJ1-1	CASSLGPGQGDTEAFF
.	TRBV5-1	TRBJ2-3	CASSRGGTSDYTQYF
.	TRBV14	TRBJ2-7	CASSPRTGRYEQYF
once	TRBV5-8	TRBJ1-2	CASTLEPRTENYGYTF
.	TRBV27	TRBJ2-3	CASSRGFQTDTQYF
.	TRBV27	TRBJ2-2	CASRLGASPTGELFF
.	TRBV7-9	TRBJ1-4	CASSFGGAEKLFF
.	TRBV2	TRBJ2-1	CASSKSGNYNEQFF
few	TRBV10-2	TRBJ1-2	CASSESGGGYGYTF
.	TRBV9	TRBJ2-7	CASSVAPGGTYEQYF
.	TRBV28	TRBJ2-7	CASSSAGRVSYEQYF
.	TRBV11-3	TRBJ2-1	CASSPLKRSSYNEQFF
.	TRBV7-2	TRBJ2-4	CASSLPPGLAGRNIQYF